This T cell receptor (beta chain) derives from a study of beta chain features in type 1 diabetes. CDR1 and CDR2 (germline): SGHRS, YFSETQ. The CDR3 contains 14 residues. Trimming took 0 bases from V and 5 from J, leaving 9 bases between them. Expressed TCRB transcripts were sequenced because the isolated RNA had all been reverse transcribed beforehand. Reads from naive, central memory and regulatory T cell samples averaged approximately 3.7 million. The protocol was immunoSEQ multiplex PCR, while the TCRdb copy is restricted to in-frame clones and leaves out a portion. The sample has a few hundred thousand clones, roughly a fifth seen once.

The sample consisted of naive CD4+ T cells from blood. This sequence joins TRBV5-1 and TRBJ2-1, with a weak D call TRBD2 (5 bases). The source is a woman under 30 in good health. The CDR3 loop reads CASSLERGNNEQFF. DNA of the CDR3: TGCGCCAGCAGCTTGGAGAGAGGGAACAATGAGCAGTTCTTC. Combining the CDR3 with reference TRBV5-1 and TRBJ2-1 gives the whole variable domain KAGVTQTPRYLIKTRGQQVTLSCSPISGHRSVSWYQQTPGQGLQFLFEYFSETQRNKGNFPGRFSGRQFSNSRSEMNVSTLELGDSALYLCASSLERGNNEQFFGPGTRLTVL.